These 13 T cell receptor beta chains came from one sample sequenced in a study of T cell changes during pregnancy in multiple sclerosis. Profiling relied on immunoSEQ multiplex PCR, and the TCRdb table lists in-frame clones only, not all of them. The table lists 45,000 to 55,000 clones, 85% to 95% of them singletons. This material consisted of CD4+ T cells from peripheral blood mononuclear cells, taken in the second trimester of pregnancy. Source of these receptors: a female donor in good health, enrolled as a control in a pregnancy study.

The V gene is TRBV28, the J gene TRBJ2-3; 12 bases match TRBD2. The CDR3 extends over 16 amino acids. Germline V CDR1 and CDR2: MDHEN, SYDVKM. Trimming removed 6 bases from V and 2 bases from J; junction bases left unmatched: 6. This chain's CDR3 is CASSPTSGSPTDTQYF. The CDR3 DNA follows: TGTGCCAGCAGCCCGACTAGCGGGAGTCCCACAGATACGCAGTATTTT.

V usage is TRBV2 and J usage is TRBJ2-2, with D possibly TRBD1 on 6 matching bases. This CDR3 has 12 amino acids. The germline gives CDR1 SNHLY, CDR2 FYNNEI. V lost 5 bases and J lost 6, with 7 bases in between. For the CDR3, the DNA is TGTGCCAGCAGTTACAGGGCCGGGGAGCTGTTTTTT. This codes for CASSYRAGELFF. The whole variable domain, remainder taken from reference TRBV2 and TRBJ2-2, is EPEVTQTPSHQVTQMGQEVILRCVPISNHLYFYWYRQILGQKVEFLVSFYNNEISEKSEIFDDQFSVERPDGSNFTLKIRSTKLEDSAMYFCASSYRAGELFFGEGSRLTVL.

This clone was detected only a few times. V and J are TRBV2 and TRBJ1-3; 7 bases match TRBD1. Germline assignment: CDR1 SNHLY and CDR2 FYNNEI. With V trimmed by 0 bases and J by 7 bases, 6 bases remained unmatched. This CDR3 region has 15 residues. The CDR3 DNA sequence: TGTGCCAGCAGTGAAGCGGCAGGGGGAAGGAACACCATATATTTT. The encoded protein is CASSEAAGGRNTIYF.

The gene calls are TRBV9 and TRBJ2-7; 7 nucleotides align to TRBD2. There are 14 residues in the CDR3. In germline, CDR1 is SGDLS, CDR2 YYNGEE. The junction had 9 bases not matched to a gene; V was cut back by 3 bases and J by 6 bases. CDR3 loop: CASSEGLHSGEQYF. CDR3 coding DNA: TGTGCCAGCAGCGAGGGACTACACTCGGGCGAGCAGTACTTC.

The V and J genes are TRBV9 and TRBJ2-1, with TRBD2 identical over 10 bases. The germline gives CDR1 SGDLS, CDR2 YYNGEE. CDR3 length equals 17 residues. V lost 0 bases and J lost 9; bases outside the gene matches: 12. CDR3 in amino acids: CASSVDPTGTSVGEQFF. The CDR3 nucleotides are TGTGCCAGCAGCGTAGACCCCACCGGGACTAGCGTGGGTGAGCAGTTCTTC.

V usage is TRBV18 and J usage is TRBJ1-1; D may be TRBD1 (6 bases). Trimming removed 2 bases at V and 8 bases at J, with 12 bases between. This CDR3 spans 13 amino acids. Germline CDR1 is KGHSH and CDR2 is LQKENI. The CDR3 sequence is CASSPKPGAEAFF. The CDR3 DNA sequence: TGTGCCAGCTCACCAAAACCAGGGGCCGAAGCTTTCTTT.

This clone was observed a few times. The V call is TRBV30, the J call TRBJ1-5; TRBD1 agrees at 9 bases. CDR1 GTSNPN and CDR2 SVGIG come from the germline V gene (reference sequence). The CDR3 totals 13 residues. The V segment lost 5 bases and the J segment 1 base; nucleotides outside the gene matches: 0. The CDR3 DNA reads TGTGCCTGGGGACAGGGGAGCAATCAGCCCCAGCATTTT. Translated: CAWGQGSNQPQHF.

The chain is built from TRBV11-2 and TRBJ1-2; 8 nucleotides agree with TRBD1. The V and J ends lost 5 bases and 7 bases, in that order; junction bases with no gene match: 9. The length of the CDR3 is 14 residues. Germline-derived CDR1 and CDR2 are SGHAT and FQNNGV. The CDR3: CASSTDRVVAGYTF. The CDR3 DNA follows: TGTGCCAGCAGCACGGACAGGGTGGTCGCTGGCTACACCTTC.

The chain has TRBV9 and TRBJ2-1; 9 bases match TRBD2. This CDR3 spans 15 amino acids. CDR1 and CDR2 (germline): SGDLS, YYNGEE. Losses at the gene ends were 4 bases for V and 11 bases for J; bases not matched to a gene: 13. The CDR3 DNA sequence: TGTGCCAGCAGCTCCAGACCCACTAGCGGGTCTAAGCAGTTCTTC. Residues: CASSSRPTSGSKQFF.

The rearrangement links TRBV2 to TRBJ2-1, with a possible D match to TRBD2 (6 bases). Germline V gives CDR1 SNHLY, CDR2 FYNNEI. V was cut by 6 bases and J by 5 bases, with 11 bases left in between. The CDR3 has 13 amino acids. Here the CDR3 reads CASSGGWDNEQFF. CDR3 in DNA: TGTGCCAGCAGCGGGGGTTGGGACAATGAGCAGTTCTTC.

The chain joins TRBV19 to TRBJ1-3; no clear D. Germline-derived CDR1 and CDR2 are LNHDA and SQIVND (reference sequence). V lost 4 bases to trimming and J lost 2 bases, with 18 bases between them. The CDR3 extends over 17 amino acids. Written as DNA, the CDR3 is TGTGCCAGTAGTAGGTCGCGGCAGTTAATCACTGGAAACACCATATATTTT. Translated, it gives CASSRSRQLITGNTIYF.

The V gene is TRBV6-6, the J gene TRBJ2-3; possible D gene TRBD2, 6 bases. The CDR3 has 14 residues. Germline CDR1 MNHNY, CDR2 SVGAGI (reference sequence). Trimming stripped 2 bases from V and 4 bases from J, with 10 bases between. CDR3 loop: CASSYLGGADTQYF. The DNA for the CDR3 is TGTGCCAGCAGTTACCTCGGAGGGGCAGATACGCAGTATTTT.

The chain links TRBV25-1 to TRBJ2-7, with 9 bases matching TRBD1. J gave up 2 bases and V 6 bases, and 2 bases lay outside the gene matches. The CDR3 contains 13 residues. Germline V CDR1 and CDR2: MGHDK, SYGVNS. DNA for the CDR3: TGTGCCAGCAGCACAGGGGGCCCCTACGAGCAGTACTTC. Protein product: CASSTGGPYEQYF.